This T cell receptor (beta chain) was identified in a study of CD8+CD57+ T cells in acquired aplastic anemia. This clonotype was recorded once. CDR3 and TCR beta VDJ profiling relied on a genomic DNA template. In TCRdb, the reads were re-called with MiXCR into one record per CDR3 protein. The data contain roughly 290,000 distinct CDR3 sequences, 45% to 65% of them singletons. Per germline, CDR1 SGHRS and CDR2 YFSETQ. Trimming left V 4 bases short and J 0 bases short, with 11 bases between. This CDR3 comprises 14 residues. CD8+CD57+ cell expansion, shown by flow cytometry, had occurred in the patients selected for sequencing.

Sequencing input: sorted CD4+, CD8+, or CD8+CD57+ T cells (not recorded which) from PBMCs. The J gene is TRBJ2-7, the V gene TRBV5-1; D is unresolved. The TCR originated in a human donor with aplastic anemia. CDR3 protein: CASSVQSDSYEQYF. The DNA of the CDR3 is TGCGCCAGCAGCGTCCAAAGCGACTCCTACGAGCAGTACTTC.